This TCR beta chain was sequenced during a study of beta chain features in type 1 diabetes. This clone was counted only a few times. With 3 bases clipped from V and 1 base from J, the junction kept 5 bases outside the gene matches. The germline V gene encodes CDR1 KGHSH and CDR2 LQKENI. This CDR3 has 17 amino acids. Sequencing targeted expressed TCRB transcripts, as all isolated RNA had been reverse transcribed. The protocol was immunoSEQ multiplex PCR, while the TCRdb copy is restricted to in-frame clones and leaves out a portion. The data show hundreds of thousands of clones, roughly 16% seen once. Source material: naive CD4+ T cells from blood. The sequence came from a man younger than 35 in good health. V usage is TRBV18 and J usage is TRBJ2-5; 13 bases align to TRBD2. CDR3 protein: CASSPLGLAGAQETQYF. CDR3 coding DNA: TGTGCCAGCTCACCTCTCGGACTAGCGGGGGCCCAAGAGACCCAGTACTTC.